Listed here are 27 T cell receptor beta chains from one sample, sequenced in a study of beta chain features in type 1 diabetes. cDNA synthesis used the whole RNA isolate, giving expressed TCRB sequences. This table comes from immunoSEQ multiplex PCR, and its TCRdb copy is limited to in-frame clones, with some not included. The profile shows more than 300,000 clones, over 9.5% of them singletons. The sequencing sample was made of naive CD4+ T cells from blood. The receptors derive from a man in his late teens or twenties in good health.

This clone was found a few times. The chain recombines TRBV7-3 with TRBJ2-3; 9 positions agree with TRBD2. This CDR3 has 18 amino acids. Germline loops: CDR1 SGHTA, CDR2 FQGTGA. V was pared by 1 base and J by 6 bases, with 14 bases of the junction left unmatched. For the CDR3, the DNA is TGTGCCAGCAGCTTAAGGGCCCGGAGTAGCGGGAGTCCCGATACGCAGTATTTT. Encoded protein: CASSLRARSSGSPDTQYF.

CDR3 DNA sequence: TGTGCCAGCAGCGGTAGCGGAAATGAGCAGTTCTTC. It translates to CASSGSGNEQFF. The chain joins TRBV9 to TRBJ2-1; weak D call: TRBD2 (6 bases). CDR3 length: 12 amino acids. Between the trimmed V and J ends, which lost 3 bases and 7 bases, there was a span of 8 bases. CDR1 SGDLS and CDR2 YYNGEE come from the germline V gene.

The chain links TRBV5-1 to TRBJ2-3, with D possibly TRBD2 on 6 matching bases. The germline V and J ends were trimmed by 1 base and 0 bases, with 6 bases remaining between them. The CDR3 runs 14 residues. Germline V lookup: CDR1 SGHRS, CDR2 YFSETQ. The CDR3 DNA reads TGCGCCAGCAGCTTGCGGGGGAGCACAGATACGCAGTATTTT. Residues: CASSLRGSTDTQYF.

This clone was seen a handful of times. This chain joins TRBV28 and TRBJ2-2, with TRBD1 matching over 7 bases. V shed 0 bases and J 2 bases; nucleotides not matched to a gene: 3. CDR3 length equals 16 residues. The V gene's germline CDR1 is MDHEN and CDR2 SYDVKM. The CDR3 region has the DNA TGTGCCAGCAGTTTATGGCCAGGGGGAAACACCGGGGAGCTGTTTTTT. Translating gives CASSLWPGGNTGELFF.

This clone turned up a few times. CDR3 amino acids: CASSFDRSLGYGYTF. CDR3 coding DNA: TGTGCCAGCAGTTTCGACAGATCCCTAGGCTATGGCTACACCTTC. This chain joins TRBV27 and TRBJ1-2; D is possibly TRBD1 (5 bases). The CDR3 contains 15 residues. Germline V lookup: CDR1 MNHEY, CDR2 SMNVEV (reference sequence). V was shortened by 3 bases and J by 4 bases, with 15 bases between the two germline ends.

The J gene is TRBJ1-1, the V gene TRBV28; 9 bases fit TRBD1. There are 16 residues in the CDR3. V lost 3 bases, J lost 4 bases, and 9 bases stayed unmatched. CDR1 MDHEN and CDR2 SYDVKM come from the germline V gene. This CDR3 is CASSLLRTGAVTEAFF. Here the CDR3 DNA reads TGTGCCAGCAGTTTGCTCAGGACAGGGGCGGTCACTGAAGCTTTCTTT.

This clone showed up just a few times. V gene TRBV7-3 combines with J gene TRBJ2-5; 9 nucleotides line up with TRBD2. This CDR3 has 14 residues. Germline V gene lookup returns CDR1 SGHTA and CDR2 FQGTGA. V lost 5 bases to trimming and J lost 1 base; unmatched junction nucleotides: 2. The CDR3 loop reads CASSKTSGQETQYF. In DNA, the CDR3 is TGTGCCAGCAGCAAGACTAGCGGCCAAGAGACCCAGTACTTC.

This clone was found a few times. The chain uses TRBV15 and TRBJ1-5, with D perhaps TRBD1 (5 bases). The V gene lost 0 bases and the J gene lost 7 bases, with 16 bases spanning the gap. This CDR3 is built from 16 residues. Germline lookup yields CDR1 LNHNV and CDR2 YYDKDF (reference sequence). CDR3 protein: CATSRDNSGNQQPQHF. The CDR3 DNA sequence: TGTGCCACCAGCAGAGATAATTCAGGGAACCAACAGCCCCAGCATTTT.

J is TRBJ1-5 and V is TRBV15; 7 bases fit TRBD1. The CDR3 is made up of 14 amino acids. CDR1 and CDR2 from the germline V gene are LNHNV and YYDKDF (reference sequence). V gave up 4 bases and J gave up 5 bases; unmatched junction bases: 5. The CDR3, as DNA: TGTGCCACCAGCATTTTCACAGGGGATCAGCCCCAGCATTTT. Residues: CATSIFTGDQPQHF.

There are a few counts of this clone. The rearrangement uses TRBV10-3 and TRBJ2-7, with TRBD2 matching 10 bases. In germline, CDR1 is ENHRY, CDR2 SYGVKD. This CDR3 has 18 amino acids. The ends lost 0 bases at V and 3 bases at J; junction bases unmatched: 11. The CDR3 nucleotides are TGTGCCATCAGTGAGTCCTGGGCGGCGGGACTAGCGCGCTACGAGCAGTACTTC. This codes for CAISESWAAGLARYEQYF.

The V call is TRBV7-9, the J call TRBJ2-7; tentative D call: TRBD1 (7 bases). CDR3 length equals 15 residues. Germline V gene data show CDR1 as SEHNR and CDR2 as FQNEAQ (reference sequence). V was cut by 1 base and J by 2 bases, with 12 bases left in between. Here the CDR3 reads CASSLVGRGAYEQYF. CDR3 sequence (DNA): TGTGCCAGCAGCTTAGTGGGCAGGGGGGCCTACGAGCAGTACTTC.

This chain uses TRBV28 with TRBJ2-7, with TRBD2 as a possible D gene (6 bases). The ends were cut back, 11 bases at V and 7 bases at J, with 21 bases in the middle. Per the germline V gene, CDR1 is MDHEN and CDR2 is SYDVKM. This CDR3 contains 13 residues. The CDR3 loop reads CAHVGHAGKEQYF. The CDR3 bases are TGTGCCCACGTAGGGCACGCGGGGAAAGAGCAGTACTTC.

The sample holds a few counts of this clone. As the CDR3 is not closed by the conserved phenylalanine or tryptophan, this likely results from a read error. The DNA is left out, because the CDR3 cannot be placed on it with certainty; the CDR3 is given as TCRdb lists it. V gene TRBV18 combines with J gene TRBJ1-2; the listed D gene, TRBD1, was not tested against the DNA. Germline-derived CDR1 and CDR2 are KGHSH and LQKENI. Ends included, the CDR3 has 12 residues. The CDR3 reads CASSMRTGKVSI.

V gene TRBV4-1 combines with J gene TRBJ2-1; D is undetermined. The CDR3 is 16 amino acids. V lost 0 bases and J lost 0, with 9 bases in between. CDR1 MGHRA and CDR2 YSYEKL come from the germline V gene. CDR3 region: CASSQERSSSYNEQFF. CDR3 DNA sequence: TGCGCCAGCAGCCAAGAACGGAGTTCCTCCTACAATGAGCAGTTCTTC.

V is TRBV30 and J is TRBJ2-1, with D possibly being TRBD2 (6 bases). The CDR3 has 13 residues. V was cut by 4 bases and J by 6 bases, with 13 bases left in between. Germline-derived CDR1 and CDR2 are GTSNPN and SVGIG (reference sequence). The CDR3 reads CAWTLGLSNEQFF. The CDR3 DNA sequence: TGTGCCTGGACCTTAGGACTAAGCAATGAGCAGTTCTTC.

This clone was recorded only once. This rearrangement joins TRBV5-1 to TRBJ2-5; 10 bases map to TRBD2. The J call may be wrong; the DNA end is better matched by TRBJ2-7. The germline V gene has CDR1 SGHRS and CDR2 YFSETQ. The CDR3 has 13 amino acids. The CDR3 nucleotides read TGCGCCAGCAGCTCCGGACTAGCGGCCGAGCAGTACTTC. Its translation is CASSSGLAAEQYF.

The chain carries TRBV19 and TRBJ1-5; D not resolved. Germline loops: CDR1 LNHDA, CDR2 SQIVND (reference sequence). The length of the CDR3 is 11 residues. The V end was cut by 5 bases, the J end by 4 bases, with 3 bases between. This chain's CDR3 is CASSANQPQHF. CDR3 bases: TGTGCCAGTAGTGCGAATCAGCCCCAGCATTTT.

V usage is TRBV11-3 and J usage is TRBJ2-1; weak D call: TRBD1 (6 bases). There are 14 residues in the CDR3. Per the germline V gene, CDR1 is SGHNT and CDR2 is YENEEA. Trimming left V 5 bases short and J 5 bases short, with 13 bases between. CDR3 amino acids: CASSLGGQNNEQFF. DNA for the CDR3: TGTGCCAGCAGCCTAGGGGGACAAAACAATGAGCAGTTCTTC.

There are a few counts of this clone. The rearrangement uses TRBV7-9 and TRBJ2-7; unclear D gene. The CDR3 loop spans 11 amino acids. V lost 6 bases and J lost 5, with 8 bases in between. CDR1 and CDR2 (germline): SEHNR, FQNEAQ (reference sequence). In DNA form, the CDR3 reads TGTGCCAGCAGGGCTGTCCACGAGCAGTACTTC. This codes for CASRAVHEQYF.

This chain joins TRBV5-1 and TRBJ1-3; D perhaps matches TRBD1 (6 bases). The length of the CDR3 is 15 residues. V lost 3 bases, J lost 0 bases, and 10 bases lay in between. Germline V gene sequence: CDR1 SGHRS, CDR2 YFSETQ. The CDR3 sequence is CASSSGQSSGNTIYF. The CDR3 nucleotides read TGCGCCAGCAGCTCGGGACAAAGCTCTGGAAACACCATATATTTT.

Note on this clone: The junction departs from germline at one end; a sequencing error may be responsible. The V gene is TRBV29-1, the J gene TRBJ2-7; 10 bases align to TRBD1. This CDR3 comprises 15 residues. CDR1 and CDR2 (germline): SQVTM, ANQGSEA. The DNA of the CDR3 is TGCAGCGTTGCAATGATGGGACAGGGGTCCTCCGAGCAGTACTTC. Protein: CSVAMMGQGSSEQYF.

The CDR3 region has the DNA TGTGCCAGCAGTCCTCTCGGGGGGGGCCGTACTGAAGCTTTCTTT. Its protein product is CASSPLGGGRTEAFF. The chain couples TRBV5-4 to TRBJ1-1, with a possible D match to TRBD1 (6 bases). Trimming took off 5 bases at V and 5 bases at J, with 19 bases between the two ends. CDR1 SGHNT and CDR2 YYREEE come from the germline V gene (reference sequence). The CDR3 consists of 15 residues. Full variable domain (rest looked up from reference TRBV5-4 and TRBJ1-1): ETGVTQSPTHLIKTRGQQVTLRCSSQSGHNTVSWYQQALGQGPQFIFQYYREEENGRGNFPPRFSGLQFPNYSSELNVNALELDDSALYLCASSPLGGGRTEAFFGQGTRLTVV.

This clone has more than one count but fewer than ten. The chain recombines TRBV11-2 with TRBJ2-7, with D unresolved. CDR3 length: 14 amino acids. V was pared by 0 bases and J by 0 bases, with 6 bases between. CDR1 SGHAT and CDR2 FQNNGV come from the germline V gene. The CDR3 sequence: CASSLDRLSYEQYF. In DNA, the CDR3 is TGTGCCAGCAGCTTAGATAGACTCTCCTACGAGCAGTACTTC.

This clone was found a few times. The CDR3 DNA is TGTGCCAGCAGCCGGGTGACAGGGCCTAACGAGCAGTACTTC. Translation gives CASSRVTGPNEQYF. The chain carries TRBV7-2 and TRBJ2-7; 7 positions match TRBD1. V shed 5 bases and J 5 bases; nucleotides not matched to a gene: 9. CDR3 length: 14 residues. Per germline, CDR1 SGHTA and CDR2 FQGNSA.

The chain carries TRBV7-2 and TRBJ2-5, with 8 bases identical to TRBD2. Germline V gene lookup returns CDR1 SGHTA and CDR2 FQGNSA. V was clipped by 5 bases and J by 11 bases; unmatched bases: 7. The CDR3 is 12 residues long. The CDR3 region has the DNA TGTGCCAGCAGCAAAGACCAGCGGGGGCAGTACTTC. Encoded protein: CASSKDQRGQYF. Full variable domain (outside the CDR3, taken from reference TRBV7-2 and TRBJ2-5): GAGVSQSPSNKVTEKGKDVELRCDPISGHTALYWYRQSLGQGLEFLIYFQGNSAPDKSGLPSDRFSAERTGGSVSTLTIQRTQQEDSAVYLCASSKDQRGQYFGPGTRLLVL.

CDR3 residues: CASSSGYSNQPQHF. DNA for the CDR3: TGTGCCAGCAGCTCGGGGTATAGCAATCAGCCCCAGCATTTT. V is TRBV7-2 and J is TRBJ1-5; D not resolved. V was clipped by 4 bases and J by 0 bases, with 7 bases between them. Germline CDR1 is SGHTA and CDR2 is FQGNSA. This CDR3 has 14 residues.

The table lists this clone with a few counts. The chain couples TRBV5-4 to TRBJ2-3, with 10 bases matching TRBD2. The CDR3 is 15 residues long. Per the germline V gene, CDR1 is SGHNT and CDR2 is YYREEE (reference sequence). V lost 4 bases to trimming and J lost 2 bases; unmatched junction nucleotides: 4. This chain's CDR3 is CASSPGLAFTDTQYF. Here the CDR3 DNA reads TGTGCCAGCAGCCCGGGACTAGCGTTCACAGATACGCAGTATTTT.